The entry below gives a single T cell receptor beta chain sequence along with its context. This specimen belongs to a study of OX40 agonist ivuxolimab in advanced cancers. This CDR3 comprises 19 residues. Germline V gives CDR1 SGHRS, CDR2 YFSETQ. V was clipped by 5 bases and J by 1 base, with 27 bases between them. The method was immunoSEQ multiplex PCR; TCRdb's version includes in-frame clones alone and lacks a portion of them. The table shows approximately 65,000 clones, with roughly nine tenths occurring only once. This specimen was CD4+ or CD8+ T cells sorted from blood, taken in a trial of the OX40 agonist ivuxolimab. This TCR derives from an adult with an advanced solid tumor such as melanoma, head and neck, liver or kidney cancer. The chain joins TRBV5-1 to TRBJ1-1; the D gene is possibly TRBD1 (6 bases). CDR3 in DNA: TGCGCCAGCAGGCTGGGGGGCCGGAATGAGAGAGTCACGAACACTGAAGCTTTCTTT. Translated, it gives CASRLGGRNERVTNTEAFF.